The table lists the clone carrying this T cell receptor beta chain with many counts. Its matching antigen is unknown. Time point here: newly diagnosed GD, antithyroid drugs for less than 3 months. RNA isolated from PBMCs was used to make the TCR library. These data come from a study of regulatory T cells in long-lasting Graves disease. Findings of the study overall: Persistent disease favored TRBV28, TRBJ1-2 and TRBJ2-5.

Construction of TCR beta libraries relied on iRepertoire HTBI primers and on Arm-PCR targeting CDR3 regions. One entry per CDR3 protein results from TCRdb running MiXCR on the multiplex PCR reads. Among about 430,000 distinct CDR3 sequences, 15% were seen once, and the ten largest hold approximately 8%. The CDR3 runs to 15 residues. V lost 0 bases to trimming and J lost 2 bases, with 12 bases between them. From germline, CDR1 is GTSNPN and CDR2 SVGIG (reference sequence). The data also belong to a second study, concerning T cells in Graves' hyperthyroidism and ophthalmopathy. From that paper: Thyroid ultrasound and orbital computed tomography, with clinical symptoms and serum thyroxine and TRAb, informed diagnoses. In the first-round RT-PCR of the TCR CDR3, the HTBI primer set was used. By a 13 V-J model, ophthalmopathy was set apart from stable hyperthyroidism.

The sample consisted of peripheral blood mononuclear cells (PBMCs), taken at new diagnosis, from a patient treated with antithyroid drugs. The chain is built from TRBV30 and TRBJ2-3; D is unresolved. The sequence was collected from a woman in her thirties or forties with Graves disease. The CDR3: CAWSVGQISTDTQYF. The DNA of the CDR3 is TGTGCCTGGAGTGTAGGGCAGATCTCCACAGATACGCAGTATTTT.